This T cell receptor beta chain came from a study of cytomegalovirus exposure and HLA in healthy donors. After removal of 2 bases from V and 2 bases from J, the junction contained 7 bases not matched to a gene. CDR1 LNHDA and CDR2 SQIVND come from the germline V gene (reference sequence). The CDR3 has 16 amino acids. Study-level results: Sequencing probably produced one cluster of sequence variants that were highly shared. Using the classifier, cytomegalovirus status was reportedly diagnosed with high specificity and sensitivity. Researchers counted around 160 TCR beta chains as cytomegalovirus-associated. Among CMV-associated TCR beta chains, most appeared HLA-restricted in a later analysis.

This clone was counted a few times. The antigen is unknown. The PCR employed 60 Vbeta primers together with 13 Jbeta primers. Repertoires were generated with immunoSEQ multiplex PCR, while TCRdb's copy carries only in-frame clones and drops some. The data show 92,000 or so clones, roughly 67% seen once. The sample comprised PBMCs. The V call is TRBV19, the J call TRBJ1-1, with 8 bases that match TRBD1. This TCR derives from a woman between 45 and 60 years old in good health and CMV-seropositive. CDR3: CASSIPYTGGNTEAFF. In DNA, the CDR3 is TGTGCCAGTAGTATACCATACACAGGGGGAAACACTGAAGCTTTCTTT.